The 4 T cell receptor beta chains listed next were all sequenced from one sample in a study of identical twins. From the 5' RACE reads, TCRdb called clonotypes with MiXCR, one entry per CDR3 protein. This table holds 700,000 or so distinct CDR3 sequences, 21% found once. These records were also assigned to another study, of T cells expressing NK-cell markers.

The sample consisted of PBMCs. These receptors all stem from a young woman in good health.

The chain employs TRBV7-6 and TRBJ1-4, with D perhaps TRBD1 (5 bases). The V gene's germline CDR1 is SGHVS and CDR2 FNYEAQ. CDR3 length: 16 residues. V shed 1 base and J shed 8 bases, with 17 bases lying between them. For the CDR3, the DNA is TGTGCCAGCAGCTTAGGCCGGTCCAGGGTTGGGGAAAAACTGTTTTTT. It specifies CASSLGRSRVGEKLFF.

The CDR3 spells CAGPYEQYF. In DNA form, the CDR3 reads TGTGCCGGCCCCTACGAGCAGTACTTC. The genes are TRBV12-3 or TRBV12-4 and TRBJ2-7; D not resolved. The length of the CDR3 is 9 residues. Trimming pared 11 bases from V and 2 bases from J, leaving 4 bases between.

Only a few counts were recorded for this clonotype. The genes are TRBV6-5 and TRBJ1-2; no definite D call. Germline V gives CDR1 MNHEY, CDR2 SVGAGI. The CDR3 is 14 residues long. The V end lost 2 bases, the J end lost 6 bases, and 13 bases lay between the germline ends. The DNA of the CDR3 is TGTGCCAGCAGTTACGACTCAAATTTTAATGGCTACACCTTC. Its protein is CASSYDSNFNGYTF.

This clonotype was observed a few times. V usage is TRBV19 and J usage is TRBJ1-1, with D hard to call. V was pared by 1 base and J by 5 bases, with 8 bases between. CDR1 LNHDA and CDR2 SQIVND come from the germline V gene (reference sequence). CDR3 length equals 13 residues. CDR3 DNA sequence: TGTGCCAGTAGTATAGGGGGAAAGACTGAAGCTTTCTTT. Protein product: CASSIGGKTEAFF.